Below are 24 T cell receptor beta chains sequenced from a single sample in a study of tumor-infiltrating lymphocytes in primary liver carcinoma. From 500 ng of total RNA, TCR beta-specific cDNA was reverse-transcribed using a constant-region primer. Employing slightly modified ARM-PCR, three nested multiplex PCR rounds were run, and these gave rise to the TCR beta libraries. The first two PCR rounds used TRBV1-TRBV30 forward primers with a C-beta reverse primer, 9 to 10 cycles each. From the multiplex PCR reads, TCRdb called clonotypes with MiXCR, one entry per CDR3 protein. The data show about 180,000 distinct CDR3 sequences, with about 60% seen just once and 70% to 80% held by the top ten. Blood RNA was derived from unsorted whole blood, and germline DNA was extracted too. Sequenced sample: peripheral blood. The receptors come from a man aged 40-49 years with primary liver carcinoma and hepatitis B virus infection.

This sequence joins TRBV4-2 and TRBJ2-1, with 11 bases fitting TRBD2. The germline CDR1 and CDR2 sequences are LGHNA and YNFKEQ. The CDR3 has 21 amino acids. Trimming removed 0 bases from V and 3 bases from J; junction bases left unmatched: 16. CDR3 in amino acids: CASSQDLVGLAGPRLYNEQFF. CDR3 in DNA: TGTGCCAGCAGCCAAGATTTGGTAGGACTAGCGGGCCCAAGGCTCTACAATGAGCAGTTCTTC.

This clonotype was seen many times. The V gene is TRBV11-2, the J gene TRBJ2-1, with TRBD2 identical over 14 bases. CDR1 and CDR2 (germline): SGHAT, FQNNGV. V lost 4 bases to trimming and J lost 8 bases; unmatched junction nucleotides: 7. This CDR3 is 16 amino acids long. The CDR3 protein is CASSSRTSGRWYEQFF. CDR3 sequence (DNA): TGTGCCAGCAGCTCCCGGACTAGCGGGAGGTGGTATGAGCAGTTCTTC.

This clonotype was recorded once. The V gene is TRBV6-1, the J gene TRBJ2-3, with D hard to call. Germline V gene data show CDR1 as MNHNS and CDR2 as SASEGT. This CDR3 spans 15 amino acids. V lost 0 bases, J lost 2 bases, and 9 bases lay in between. CDR3 in amino acids: CASSEAARFTDTQYF. The CDR3 DNA sequence: TGTGCCAGCAGTGAAGCGGCCAGATTCACAGATACGCAGTATTTT.

The chain is built from TRBV4-1 and TRBJ2-3, with TRBD1 matching over 9 bases. The CDR3 runs to 16 residues. Germline V gives CDR1 MGHRA, CDR2 YSYEKL. Trimming removed 1 base from V and 3 bases from J; junction bases left unmatched: 5. The CDR3 DNA is TGCGCCAGCAGCCAAGGGGGGGGACAGGGAACAGATACGCAGTATTTT. It codes for CASSQGGGQGTDTQYF.

The CDR3 bases are TGCAGCCTAGAGCGCCGGGACAGGGGTTACAATGAGCAGTTCTTC. This translates into CSLERRDRGYNEQFF. V usage is TRBV29-1 and J usage is TRBJ2-1, with TRBD1 matching over 10 bases. V gave up 8 bases and J gave up 4 bases; unmatched junction bases: 11. In germline, CDR1 is SQVTM, CDR2 ANQGSEA. This CDR3 has 15 residues.

The V gene is TRBV7-9, the J gene TRBJ2-1; D gene ambiguous. Trimming removed 1 base from V and 6 bases from J, with 7 bases in between. The CDR3 contains 13 residues. The germline V gene encodes CDR1 SEHNR and CDR2 FQNEAQ (reference sequence). CDR3 bases: TGTGCCAGCAGCTTAGGAGCTATCAATGAGCAGTTCTTC. Translating gives CASSLGAINEQFF.

This clonotype was seen only once. This clone may be a read error of a much larger clone one base away. The chain couples TRBV6-5 to TRBJ2-1; 7 bases match TRBD2. V shed 5 bases, J shed 3 bases, and the junction held 4 bases outside the gene matches. The germline CDR1 and CDR2 sequences are MNHEY and SVGAGI. The length of the CDR3 is 14 residues. CDR3 amino acids: CASSRWEGYNEQFF. The CDR3 nucleotides read TGTGCCAGCAGTAGGTGGGAGGGCTACAATGAGCAGTTCTTC.

This clonotype was picked up one time. This chain connects TRBV25-1 to TRBJ1-5; no reliable D call. The CDR3 runs to 12 residues. Trimming shortened V by 6 bases and J by 4 bases, and 7 bases separated the two germline ends. CDR1 and CDR2 from the germline V gene are MGHDK and SYGVNS. CDR3 sequence: CASRKANQPQHF. The CDR3 region has the DNA TGTGCCAGCAGAAAGGCAAATCAGCCCCAGCATTTT.

A remark on this clonotype: One junction end disagrees with the germline gene, perhaps due to a read error. This rearrangement joins TRBV10-3 to TRBJ2-3, with TRBD2 matching over 10 bases. The length of the CDR3 is 16 residues. The germline V gene encodes CDR1 ENHRY and CDR2 SYGVKD. This CDR3 is CAISETRLAGTDTQCF. The DNA of the CDR3 is TGTGCCATCAGTGAGACGCGACTAGCGGGCACAGATACGCAGTGTTTT.

This clonotype was counted a single time. The CDR3, as DNA: TGTGCCATCAGTGCTAGGACAGTAGCCTCTGGGGCCAACGTCCTGACTTTC. Translated, it gives CAISARTVASGANVLTF. This rearrangement joins TRBV10-3 to TRBJ2-6, with D possibly TRBD1 on 6 matching bases. This CDR3 region has 17 residues. Germline CDR1 and CDR2: ENHRY and SYGVKD. The V and J ends lost 4 bases and 0 bases respectively, with 13 bases between them.

This clonotype was seen repeatedly, ten times or more. The chain couples TRBV6-6 to TRBJ1-5; TRBD1 agrees at 8 bases. Germline trimming cut 2 bases from V and 0 bases from J; bases unmatched to any gene: 6. This CDR3 is built from 17 residues. In germline, CDR1 is MNHNY, CDR2 SVGAGI (reference sequence). CDR3 residues: CASSYPRTGNSNQPQHF. In DNA, the CDR3 is TGTGCCAGCAGTTACCCCCGGACAGGGAATAGCAATCAGCCCCAGCATTTT.

The chain recombines TRBV11-1 with TRBJ2-2, with D maybe TRBD2 (7 bases). The CDR3 covers 18 residues. The V and J ends lost 2 bases and 7 bases respectively, with 23 bases between them. CDR1 is SGHAT, CDR2 FQDESV, per germline (reference sequence). CDR3 in amino acids: CASSLTPSAGAGVGELFF. In nucleotides, the CDR3 is TGTGCCAGCAGCTTAACCCCGTCCGCGGGGGCGGGGGTCGGGGAGCTGTTTTTT.

The genes are TRBV5-1 and TRBJ2-1; TRBD2 agrees at 8 bases. Germline assignment: CDR1 SGHRS and CDR2 YFSETQ. The CDR3 is 18 amino acids. Trimming at V came to 0 bases and at J to 6 bases, leaving 14 bases not matched to a gene. CDR3 in amino acids: CASSLGPSTSGNSNEQFF. The CDR3 nucleotides read TGCGCCAGCAGCTTGGGCCCCTCTACTAGCGGAAATTCCAATGAGCAGTTCTTC.

The chain recombines TRBV6-1 with TRBJ2-5; D uncertain. V was pared by 3 bases and J by 4 bases, with 9 bases between. CDR1 MNHNS and CDR2 SASEGT come from the germline V gene. This CDR3 spans 13 amino acids. The CDR3 DNA reads TGTGCCAGCAGTGACCAGTTTGGAGAGACCCAGTACTTC. Residues: CASSDQFGETQYF.

This clonotype has just a few counts. This chain uses TRBV7-8 with TRBJ1-2; possible D gene TRBD1, 5 bases. Germline loops: CDR1 SGHVS, CDR2 FQNEAQ. The CDR3 spans 16 residues. Trimming stripped 5 bases from V and 3 bases from J, with 19 bases between. CDR3 region: CASSAHTGPKDYGYTF. The CDR3 DNA follows: TGTGCCAGCAGCGCACATACGGGACCGAAAGACTATGGCTACACCTTC. The variable domain in full, with the rest retrieved from reference TRBV7-8 and TRBJ1-2, is GAGVSQSPRYKVAKRGQDVALRCDPISGHVSLFWYQQALGQGPEFLTYFQNEAQLDKSGLPSDRFFAERPEGSVSTLKIQRTQQEDSAVYLCASSAHTGPKDYGYTFGSGTRLTVV.

Regarding this clonotype: A read error may be the cause here, since a much bigger clone is one base away. The V gene is TRBV6-2 or TRBV6-3, the J gene TRBJ2-3; 7 nucleotides match TRBD1. CDR1 is MNHEY, CDR2 SVGEGT, per germline. The CDR3 is 15 residues long. CDR3 sequence reads: CASSPRTGSIDTQYF. In DNA, the CDR3 is TGTGCCAGCAGCCCCAGGACAGGTAGCATAGATACGCAGTATTTT.

The chain joins TRBV6-6 to TRBJ2-3; a possible D gene is TRBD2 (5 bases). The germline gives CDR1 MNHNY, CDR2 SVGAGI (reference sequence). V dropped 5 bases and J dropped 7 bases, with 10 bases sitting between them. CDR3 length: 12 residues. The CDR3 bases are TGTGCCAGCAGTCTCCTCGGGAATACGCAGTATTTT. It encodes CASSLLGNTQYF.

This clonotype was counted a few times. V is TRBV6-5 and J is TRBJ1-4; 8 bases fit TRBD1. The CDR3 length is 15 residues. V shed 5 bases, J shed 7 bases, and the junction held 9 bases outside the gene matches. Germline V lookup: CDR1 MNHEY, CDR2 SVGAGI. In DNA form, the CDR3 reads TGTGCCAGCAGTCTCGGACAGGGAGGGGGTGAAAAACTGTTTTTT. It encodes CASSLGQGGGEKLFF.

This clonotype was found many times. The CDR3 spells CASSLEAFLNTGELFF. CDR3 nucleotides: TGTGCCAGCAGCTTAGAAGCCTTCCTGAACACCGGGGAGCTGTTTTTT. The gene calls are TRBV11-2 and TRBJ2-2; D gene ambiguous. V lost 0 bases and J lost 1, with 9 bases in between. Germline CDR1 and CDR2: SGHAT and FQNNGV. This CDR3 is 16 amino acids long.

This clonotype was counted a single time. A much larger clone differs by one base, so this may be a read error. V and J are TRBV6-6 and TRBJ2-3, with 7 bases lining up with TRBD2. Per the germline V gene, CDR1 is MNHNY and CDR2 is SVGAGI (reference sequence). The CDR3 has 15 amino acids. CDR3 protein: CASTLGRGSTDTQYF. CDR3 bases: TGTGCTAGCACCCTGGGGCGGGGGAGCACAGATACGCAGTATTTT.

This clonotype was observed a few times. CDR3 sequence (DNA): TGTGCCAGCAGCCAAGGGGTCGGGAGGCCCTACGAGCAGTACTTC. It translates to CASSQGVGRPYEQYF. The chain is built from TRBV4-2 and TRBJ2-7; 7 nucleotides align to TRBD2. CDR1 and CDR2 (germline): LGHNA, YNFKEQ. The CDR3 extends over 15 amino acids. Germline trimming cut 1 base from V and 2 bases from J; bases unmatched to any gene: 5.

J is TRBJ2-2 and V is TRBV6-1; no clear D. The CDR3 is made up of 15 amino acids. Per germline, CDR1 MNHNS and CDR2 SASEGT. The V gene lost 8 bases and the J gene lost 1 base, with 14 bases spanning the gap. In DNA form, the CDR3 reads TGTGCCAGCCAAACGGAACAGTGGAACACCGGGGAGCTGTTTTTT. It is translated as CASQTEQWNTGELFF.

A word on this clonotype: A read error may account for a junction end that differs from germline. V usage is TRBV12-3 or TRBV12-4 and J usage is TRBJ1-5; TRBD1 might be the D (5 bases). CDR3 size: 13 residues. CDR3 residues: CASSRGSNQLQHF. The CDR3 nucleotides read TGTGCCAGCAGTCGGGGGAGCAATCAGCTCCAGCACTTT.

This clonotype was detected only a few times. This chain links TRBV6-1 with TRBJ2-7; no firm D call. Germline V lookup: CDR1 MNHNS, CDR2 SASEGT. The CDR3 runs 14 residues. V shed 3 bases and J shed 0 bases, with 9 bases lying between them. The CDR3 DNA reads as TGTGCCAGCAGTGATCGGGCCAGCTCCTACGAGCAGTACTTC. Amino acid sequence: CASSDRASSYEQYF.